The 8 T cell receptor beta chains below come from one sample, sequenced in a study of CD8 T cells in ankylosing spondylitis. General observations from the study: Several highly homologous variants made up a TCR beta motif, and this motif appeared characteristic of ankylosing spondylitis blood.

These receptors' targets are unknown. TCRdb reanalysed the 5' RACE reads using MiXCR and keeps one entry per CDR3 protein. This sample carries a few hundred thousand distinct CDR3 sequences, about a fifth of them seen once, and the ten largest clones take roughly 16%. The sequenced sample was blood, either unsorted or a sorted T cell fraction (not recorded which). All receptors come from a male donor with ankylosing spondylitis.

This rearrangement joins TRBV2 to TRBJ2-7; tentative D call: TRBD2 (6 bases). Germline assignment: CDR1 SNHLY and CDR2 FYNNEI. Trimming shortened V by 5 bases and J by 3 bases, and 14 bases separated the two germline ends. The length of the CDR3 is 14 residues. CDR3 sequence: CASSKFGGNYEQYF. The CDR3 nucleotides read TGTGCCAGCAGTAAGTTCGGCGGGAACTACGAGCAGTACTTC.

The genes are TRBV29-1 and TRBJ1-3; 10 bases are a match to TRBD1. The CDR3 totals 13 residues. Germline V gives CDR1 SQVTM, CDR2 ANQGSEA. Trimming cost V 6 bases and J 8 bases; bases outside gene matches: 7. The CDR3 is CSVTGTGVDTIYF. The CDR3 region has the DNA TGCAGCGTCACCGGGACAGGGGTGGACACCATATATTTT. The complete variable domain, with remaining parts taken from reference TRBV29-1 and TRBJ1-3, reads SAVISQKPSRDICQRGTSLTIQCQVDSQVTMMFWYRQQPGQSLTLIATANQGSEATYESGFVIDKFPISRPNLTFSTLTVSNMSPEDSSIYLCSVTGTGVDTIYFGEGSWLTVV.

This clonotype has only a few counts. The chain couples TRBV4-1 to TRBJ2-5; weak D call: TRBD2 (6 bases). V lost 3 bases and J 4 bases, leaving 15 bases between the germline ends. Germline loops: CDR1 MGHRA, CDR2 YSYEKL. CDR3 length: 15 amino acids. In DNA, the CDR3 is TGCGCCAGCAGCCAGAGCGGGTCTGGGGGAGAGACCCAGTACTTC. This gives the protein CASSQSGSGGETQYF.

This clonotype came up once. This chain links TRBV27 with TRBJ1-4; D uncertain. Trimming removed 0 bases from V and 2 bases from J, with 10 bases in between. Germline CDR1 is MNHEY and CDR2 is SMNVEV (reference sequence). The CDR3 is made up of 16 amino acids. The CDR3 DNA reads TGTGCCAGCAGTTTATCAGGCACCCTCACTAATGAAAAACTGTTTTTT. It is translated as CASSLSGTLTNEKLFF.

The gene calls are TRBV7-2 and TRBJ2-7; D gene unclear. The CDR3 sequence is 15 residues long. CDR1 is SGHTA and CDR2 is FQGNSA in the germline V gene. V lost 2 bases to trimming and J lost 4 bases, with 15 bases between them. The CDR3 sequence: CASSLSRLRVYEQYF. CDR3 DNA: TGTGCCAGCAGCTTAAGCCGACTGAGAGTTTACGAGCAGTACTTC.

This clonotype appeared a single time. The CDR3 loop is CASSLSSGALRGQYF. CDR3 DNA: TGTGCCAGCAGTCTATCCTCCGGGGCGCTCAGGGGGCAGTACTTC. The V and J genes are TRBV28 and TRBJ2-7; maybe TRBD1 (6 bases). Trimming removed 5 bases from V and 9 bases from J, with 23 bases in between. Germline CDR1 is MDHEN and CDR2 is SYDVKM. There are 15 residues in the CDR3.

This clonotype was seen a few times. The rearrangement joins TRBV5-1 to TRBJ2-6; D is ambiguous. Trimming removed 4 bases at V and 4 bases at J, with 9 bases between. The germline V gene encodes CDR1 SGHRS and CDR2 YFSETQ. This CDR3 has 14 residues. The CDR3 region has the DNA TGCGCCAGCAGCACCAACGTGGGGGCCAACGTCCTGACTTTC. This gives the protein CASSTNVGANVLTF.

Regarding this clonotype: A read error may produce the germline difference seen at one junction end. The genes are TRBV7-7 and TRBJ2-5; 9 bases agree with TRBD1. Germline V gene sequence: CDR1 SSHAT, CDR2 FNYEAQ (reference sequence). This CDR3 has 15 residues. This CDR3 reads CASSPGQGIIETQYF. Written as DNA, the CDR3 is TGTGCTAGCAGCCCCGGACAGGGGATCATAGAGACCCAGTACTTC.